This paragraph covers one TCR beta chain sequence. These data belong to a study of blood T cell repertoires in COVID-19. Under the authors' procedure: From reference gene primer amplification, estimates of nucleated cell counts were derived. Produced via immunoSEQ multiplex PCR; TCRdb's table is partial and in-frame only. V and J calls and clone size are given by that table; D and trimming were obtained from the DNA. The table shows approximately 140,000 clones, with around 89% occurring only once. This clonotype originated in a man aged 70 or older with active COVID-19. Sequenced material: peripheral blood.

The CDR3 sequence is CASSLDLRRVTEAFF. CDR3 bases: TGCGCCAGCAGCTTGGACCTCAGGAGGGTAACTGAAGCTTTCTTT. This chain links TRBV5-1 with TRBJ1-1, with no clear D. The V gene's germline CDR1 is SGHRS and CDR2 YFSETQ. Deletions cut 0 bases from V and 5 bases from J, with 14 bases between. This CDR3 region has 15 residues.